This entry features one T cell receptor (beta chain) sequence. The antigen is undetermined. V shed 5 bases and J shed 6 bases, with 17 bases lying between them. The germline gives CDR1 SGHVS, CDR2 FQNEAQ. The CDR3 spans 15 residues. The entirety of the isolated RNA underwent reverse transcription, so expressed TCRB transcripts were sequenced. Profiling relied on immunoSEQ multiplex PCR, and the TCRdb table lists in-frame clones only, not all of them. The sample lists hundreds of thousands of clones; around an eighth were seen once. The data originate from a study of beta chain features in type 1 diabetes. Whole-study results and caveats: People with Type 1 diabetes carried modestly yet significantly shorter TCRB CDR3s in all four CD4+ subsets. The study found that naive, central memory and Treg TCRB repertoires appeared more similar in patients than in healthy donors.

On average, the one heparinised blood draw given by each donor was approximately 100 mL. Purities in excess of 95% were seen in all sorted populations. The chain carries TRBV7-8 and TRBJ1-5; D uncertain. The sequencing input was naive CD4+ T cells from blood. This receptor was identified in a man between 18 and 35 years old with type 1 diabetes. The CDR3: CASSPSPGPGQPQHF. DNA of the CDR3: TGTGCCAGCAGCCCTAGCCCCGGTCCGGGTCAGCCCCAGCATTTT.